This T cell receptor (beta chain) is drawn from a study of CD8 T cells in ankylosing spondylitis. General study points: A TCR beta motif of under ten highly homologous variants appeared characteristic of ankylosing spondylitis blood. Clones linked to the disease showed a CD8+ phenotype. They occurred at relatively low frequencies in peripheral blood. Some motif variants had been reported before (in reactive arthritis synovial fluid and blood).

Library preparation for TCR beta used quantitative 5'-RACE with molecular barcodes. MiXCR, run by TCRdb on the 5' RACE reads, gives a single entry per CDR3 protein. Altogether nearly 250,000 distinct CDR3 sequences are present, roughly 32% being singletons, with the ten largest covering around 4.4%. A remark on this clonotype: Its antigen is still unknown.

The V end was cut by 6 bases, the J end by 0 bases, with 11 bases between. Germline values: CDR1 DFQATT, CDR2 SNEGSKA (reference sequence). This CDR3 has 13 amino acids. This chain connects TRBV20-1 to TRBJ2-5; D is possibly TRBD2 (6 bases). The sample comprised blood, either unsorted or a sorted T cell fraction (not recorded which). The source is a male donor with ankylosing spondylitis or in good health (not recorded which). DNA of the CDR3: TGCAGTGCAGGAGGGACGTACCAAGAGACCCAGTACTTC. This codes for CSAGGTYQETQYF.